Sequencing of this T cell receptor beta chain was carried out in a study of control samples from healthy donors and cancer patients. Germline CDR1 LNHDA, CDR2 SQIVND (reference sequence). This CDR3 spans 11 amino acids. The ends were cut back, 1 base at V and 10 bases at J, with 6 bases in the middle. Data came from immunoSEQ multiplex PCR; TCRdb stores just in-frame clones and leaves some out. The profile shows about 150,000 clones, approximately 93% of them singletons. The specimen was blood. The chain has TRBV19 and TRBJ2-3; possibly TRBD2 for D (6 bases). This TCR was sampled from a man in his fifties or sixties in good health. CDR3 protein: CASSIASAQYF. CDR3 DNA sequence: TGTGCCAGTAGTATAGCTAGCGCGCAGTATTTT.